The present T cell receptor beta chain was sequenced within a study of blood T cell repertoires in COVID-19. About the study: Acute and convalescent COVID-19 samples came from the United States, Italy and Spain. In each case, the material was cDNA or gDNA derived from T cells, B-cell-depleted T cells, or PBMCs.

This clone turned up a few times. Authors' analysis steps: It was from reference gene primer amplification that nucleated cell counts were estimated. The data were produced by immunoSEQ multiplex PCR, yet TCRdb's version contains in-frame clones alone and is incomplete. V and J calls and clone size are as listed in that table; D and trimming were resolved from the DNA. This repertoire shows fewer than 350,000 clones, 88% found once; its top ten account for approximately 8.8%. The origin of this receptor is a man between 18 and 29 years old with active or convalescent COVID-19. The material sequenced was peripheral blood.

The CDR3 bases are TGTGCCATCAGTGAGATGGGCAGCAATCAGCCCCAGCATTTT. Protein product: CAISEMGSNQPQHF. The chain joins TRBV10-3 to TRBJ1-5; no firm D call. The CDR3 is made up of 14 amino acids. The germline CDR1 and CDR2 sequences are ENHRY and SYGVKD. The ends were cut back, 2 bases at V and 1 base at J, with 6 bases in the middle.